The next 31 T cell receptor beta chains were all read from a single sample in a study of response to subunit inactivated influenza vaccine (dated by TCRdb to between 2017 and 2018). Receptor amplification or capture employed RT-PCR. The instrument given in TCRdb is Illumina HiSeq 2500. Clones were called with MiXCR by TCRdb after fastp trimmed the public reads at Q25, and only in-frame beta chains were retained. Every distinct CDR3 protein forms one entry, paired with its most common genes and DNA. This sample holds a few hundred thousand distinct CDR3 sequences; about 15% were observed only once. Roughly 11% of the sample lies in the top ten. The specimen was PBMCs from blood, collected roughly 13 days after vaccination. The origin of the receptors is a man aged 45-60 years who received an inactivated influenza vaccine. Donor details come from another sample of the same person, matched by shared clones.

This chain connects TRBV28 to TRBJ2-5; D unclear. Germline CDR1 and CDR2: MDHEN and SYDVKM. CDR3 length: 15 residues. Between the trimmed V and J ends, which lost 5 bases and 1 base, there was a span of 14 bases. CDR3 sequence: CASSHFTSSQETQYF. The CDR3 coding sequence is TGTGCCAGCAGTCACTTCACCTCATCCCAAGAGACCCAGTACTTC.

The chain links TRBV20-1 to TRBJ2-1; 11 nucleotides line up with TRBD2. Trimming at V came to 5 bases and at J to 6 bases, leaving 6 bases not matched to a gene. CDR3 length: 14 residues. CDR1 and CDR2 (germline): DFQATT, SNEGSKA (reference sequence). Written as DNA, the CDR3 is TGCAGTGCTGAACCGGGACTAGCGGCCAATGAGCAGTTCTTC. Translation gives CSAEPGLAANEQFF.

This rearrangement joins TRBV2 to TRBJ2-3; TRBD1 aligns across 7 bases. Germline V CDR1 and CDR2: SNHLY, FYNNEI. CDR3 length: 15 amino acids. Losses at the gene ends were 9 bases for V and 1 base for J; bases not matched to a gene: 10. The CDR3 spells CASVRGRLGTDTQYF. The DNA of the CDR3 is TGTGCCAGTGTGAGGGGGCGGTTGGGCACAGATACGCAGTATTTT.

The chain has TRBV6-5 and TRBJ1-2; D gene uncertain. Trimming removed 0 bases at V and 1 base at J, with 12 bases between. The CDR3 loop spans 16 amino acids. Germline CDR1 is MNHEY and CDR2 is SVGAGI. DNA for the CDR3: TGTGCCAGCAGTTACTCGAGTCTAACCCTTAACTATGGCTACACCTTC. It is translated as CASSYSSLTLNYGYTF.

Details on this clonotype: One junction end disagrees with the germline gene, perhaps due to a read error. This chain's CDR3 is CVSSRQDGELFF. In DNA, the CDR3 is TGTGTCAGCAGCCGACAGGACGGGGAGCTGTTTTTT. The V gene is TRBV7-9, the J gene TRBJ2-2; D is perhaps TRBD1 (6 bases). Germline V lookup: CDR1 SEHNR, CDR2 FQNEAQ (reference sequence). The CDR3 runs 12 residues.

The chain employs TRBV4-3 and TRBJ2-1, with TRBD2 matching 8 bases. V shed 2 bases, J shed 9 bases, and the junction held 3 bases outside the gene matches. The CDR3 sequence is 13 residues long. From germline, CDR1 is LGHNA and CDR2 YSLEER. For the CDR3, the DNA is TGCGCCAGCAGCCAAAGCGGGAGCCGTGAGCAGTTCTTC. Translating it yields CASSQSGSREQFF.

This clonotype was seen a few times. The chain recombines TRBV18 with TRBJ2-2; D ambiguous. Trimming took off 0 bases at V and 4 bases at J, with 9 bases between the two ends. The CDR3 length is 15 residues. Germline V gene lookup returns CDR1 KGHSH and CDR2 LQKENI. Written as DNA, the CDR3 is TGTGCCAGCTCACCACCGGCGCGGACCACCGGGGAGCTGTTTTTT. Protein: CASSPPARTTGELFF.

At least ten counts were recorded for this clonotype. V gene TRBV7-2 combines with J gene TRBJ2-3, with D possibly matching TRBD1 (6 bases). V lost 2 bases, J lost 7 bases, and 22 bases lay in between. This CDR3 spans 17 amino acids. Looked up from germline, CDR1 is SGHTA and CDR2 is FQGNSA. The CDR3 sequence is CASSLSPNRLGANTQYF. The CDR3 DNA sequence: TGTGCCAGCAGCTTATCGCCTAATCGACTGGGGGCTAATACGCAGTATTTT.

This clonotype was observed a handful of times. This chain joins TRBV5-1 and TRBJ2-7; tentatively, D is TRBD1 (6 bases). Trimming cost V 0 bases and J 0 bases, with 7 bases left between them. This CDR3 is built from 14 residues. Looked up from germline, CDR1 is SGHRS and CDR2 is YFSETQ. Here the CDR3 DNA reads TGCGCCAGCAGCTTGGAGGGACACTCCTACGAGCAGTACTTC. Translation gives CASSLEGHSYEQYF. The variable domain in full, completed from reference TRBV5-1 and TRBJ2-7, reads KAGVTQTPRYLIKTRGQQVTLSCSPISGHRSVSWYQQTPGQGLQFLFEYFSETQRNKGNFPGRFSGRQFSNSRSEMNVSTLELGDSALYLCASSLEGHSYEQYFGPGTRLTVT.

The genes are TRBV7-6 and TRBJ2-1; D gene unclear. Germline values: CDR1 SGHVS, CDR2 FNYEAQ. V was trimmed by 5 bases and J by 5 bases, leaving 13 bases between them. This CDR3 region has 14 residues. The CDR3 DNA reads as TGTGCCAGCAGCCTGCGGACGTCGGACAATGAGCAGTTCTTC. Its translation: CASSLRTSDNEQFF. Supplemented by reference TRBV7-6 and TRBJ2-1, the full variable domain reads GAGVSQSPRYKVTKRGQDVALRCDPISGHVSLYWYRQALGQGPEFLTYFNYEAQQDKSGLPNDRFSAERPEGSISTLTIQRTEQRDSAMYRCASSLRTSDNEQFFGPGTRLTVL.

This chain uses TRBV4-1 with TRBJ1-5, with D unclear. There are 15 residues in the CDR3. Germline values: CDR1 MGHRA, CDR2 YSYEKL. Trimming left V 0 bases short and J 7 bases short, with 13 bases between. Here the CDR3 reads CASSQDPAVQQPQHF. In DNA form, the CDR3 reads TGCGCCAGCAGCCAAGATCCGGCAGTCCAGCAGCCCCAGCATTTT.

This clonotype was seen a handful of times. The chain carries TRBV11-2 and TRBJ2-5, with TRBD2 matching 7 bases. After removal of 5 bases from V and 4 bases from J, the junction contained 28 bases not matched to a gene. Germline V lookup: CDR1 SGHAT, CDR2 FQNNGV. CDR3 length: 21 amino acids. CDR3 DNA: TGTGCCAGCAGCCGACATTCACCACGCGGCCGATCGACGGGAGGATTAGAGACCCAGTACTTC. As protein: CASSRHSPRGRSTGGLETQYF.

This clonotype was observed a handful of times. V gene TRBV28 combines with J gene TRBJ2-7; no reliable D call. This CDR3 contains 14 residues. With 2 bases removed from V and 7 bases from J, the gap between germline ends came to 15 bases. Germline CDR1 reads MDHEN; CDR2 reads SYDVKM. For the CDR3, the DNA is TGTGCCAGCAGTTTACCGGGCTCTATGGGGGAGCAGTACTTC. Encoded protein: CASSLPGSMGEQYF.

In this sample, this clonotype turned up a few times. This chain links TRBV29-1 with TRBJ2-5; the D is unclear. The CDR3 spans 14 residues. Germline lookup yields CDR1 SQVTM and CDR2 ANQGSEA. Deletions cut 7 bases from V and 1 base from J, with 16 bases between. As DNA, the CDR3 is TGCAGCGCTACCGGGCTCAAATTCCAAGAGACCCAGTACTTC. This translates into CSATGLKFQETQYF.

CDR3 bases: TGTGCCAGCAGCTTTCTTGCAGGGGAACTCAATCAGCCCCAGCATTTT. It codes for CASSFLAGELNQPQHF. The chain joins TRBV5-5 to TRBJ1-5; the D gene is possibly TRBD1 (6 bases). Germline loops: CDR1 SGHKS, CDR2 YYEKEE (reference sequence). The CDR3 extends over 16 amino acids. The V gene lost 2 bases and the J gene lost 3 bases, with 15 bases spanning the gap.

The table lists this clonotype with a few counts. The chain is built from TRBV6-5 and TRBJ1-1; the D gene is possibly TRBD1 (6 bases). From germline, CDR1 is MNHEY and CDR2 SVGAGI. The CDR3 sequence is 15 residues long. The ends were cut back, 0 bases at V and 6 bases at J, with 14 bases in the middle. The CDR3 protein is CASSYSRQGNAEAFF. Written as DNA, the CDR3 is TGTGCCAGCAGTTACTCGAGGCAGGGGAATGCTGAAGCTTTCTTT.

The chain combines TRBV7-2 with TRBJ2-1, with D perhaps TRBD2 (5 bases). Germline V gene data show CDR1 as SGHTA and CDR2 as FQGNSA. This CDR3 has 15 amino acids. Trimming pared 5 bases from V and 4 bases from J, leaving 15 bases between. The CDR3: CASSPTVRLYNEQFF. CDR3 DNA: TGTGCCAGCAGCCCCACGGTCAGACTATACAATGAGCAGTTCTTC.

The genes are TRBV2 and TRBJ1-4; 7 bases map to TRBD1. CDR3 length: 15 amino acids. V shed 8 bases, J shed 5 bases, and the junction held 11 bases outside the gene matches. Germline CDR1 is SNHLY and CDR2 is FYNNEI. The CDR3 here is CASGGEGAINEKLFF. CDR3 DNA sequence: TGTGCCAGCGGGGGTGAGGGGGCAATCAATGAAAAACTGTTTTTT.

This clonotype was seen at least ten times. The rearrangement uses TRBV6-2 or TRBV6-3 and TRBJ1-6; TRBD1 agrees at 7 bases. Germline V gene data show CDR1 as MNHEY and CDR2 as SVGEGT. J lost 10 bases, V lost 5 bases, and 11 bases had no gene match. The CDR3 runs 15 residues. This CDR3 is CASSQPGTARSPLHF. In nucleotides, the CDR3 is TGTGCCAGCAGTCAACCCGGGACAGCTCGGTCACCCCTCCACTTT.

The rearrangement uses TRBV25-1 and TRBJ1-1; tentatively, D is TRBD1 (6 bases). Trimming took 6 bases from V and 8 from J, leaving 25 bases between them. Germline CDR1 reads MGHDK; CDR2 reads SYGVNS. The CDR3 totals 16 residues. CDR3 protein: CASSPVGGPANREAFF. In nucleotides, the CDR3 is TGTGCCAGCAGCCCCGTGGGGGGGCCCGCCAACCGAGAAGCTTTCTTT.

This clonotype was found a few times. The chain recombines TRBV6-5 with TRBJ1-2; D gene uncertain. The germline V gene encodes CDR1 MNHEY and CDR2 SVGAGI. V lost 0 bases and J lost 4, with 9 bases in between. This CDR3 region has 14 residues. DNA for the CDR3: TGTGCCAGCAGTTACTCTGCGGGGTTCTATGGCTACACCTTC. It codes for CASSYSAGFYGYTF.

The CDR3 nucleotides read TGTGCCAGCAGTTCGGACAGGGTGGGCTATGGCTACACCTTC. This translates into CASSSDRVGYGYTF. V gene TRBV2 combines with J gene TRBJ1-2; 8 positions match TRBD1. Germline CDR1 is SNHLY and CDR2 is FYNNEI. The CDR3 spans 14 residues. V shed 5 bases, J shed 4 bases, and the junction held 6 bases outside the gene matches.

This clonotype was counted a few times. The chain couples TRBV12-3 or TRBV12-4 to TRBJ1-4; a possible D gene is TRBD1 (5 bases). Between the trimmed V and J ends, which lost 3 bases and 12 bases, there was a span of 23 bases. The length of the CDR3 is 16 residues. CDR3: CASSFRTPFLSGELFF. The CDR3 DNA follows: TGTGCCAGCAGTTTCCGGACACCCTTCCTCTCGGGGGAACTGTTTTTT.

This clonotype was seen a handful of times. This chain connects TRBV4-2 to TRBJ2-5; D is perhaps TRBD1 (7 bases). This CDR3 contains 17 residues. Germline V gene sequence: CDR1 LGHNA, CDR2 YNFKEQ. V gave up 3 bases and J gave up 4 bases, with 21 bases separating them. CDR3 sequence (DNA): TGTGCCAGCAGCCAGGAGGTTTTTGGAGGGGGCGCAGAGACCCAGTACTTC. This translates into CASSQEVFGGGAETQYF.

This chain joins TRBV20-1 and TRBJ2-7, with 9 positions matching TRBD2. This CDR3 has 16 amino acids. With 1 base clipped from V and 4 bases from J, the junction kept 11 bases outside the gene matches. Looked up from germline, CDR1 is DFQATT and CDR2 is SNEGSKA (reference sequence). The CDR3 here is CSARVPFRSGRYEQYF. CDR3 nucleotide sequence: TGCAGTGCTAGAGTCCCCTTTCGCAGCGGGAGGTACGAGCAGTACTTC.

The V call is TRBV12-3 or TRBV12-4, the J call TRBJ2-5, with D hard to call. Trimming took off 1 base at V and 5 bases at J, with 11 bases between the two ends. The CDR3 is 14 residues long. The CDR3 loop is CASSLVGLWETQYF. In DNA form, the CDR3 reads TGTGCCAGCAGTTTAGTCGGGTTGTGGGAGACCCAGTACTTC.

The chain recombines TRBV28 with TRBJ2-7; 8 bases are a match to TRBD1. The CDR3 loop spans 15 amino acids. The germline V gene has CDR1 MDHEN and CDR2 SYDVKM. The V segment lost 2 bases and the J segment 3 bases; nucleotides outside the gene matches: 6. Here the CDR3 DNA reads TGTGCCAGCAGTTTAGGTTCAGGGGGCCTCTACGAGCAGTACTTC. Amino acids: CASSLGSGGLYEQYF.

This chain uses TRBV5-1 with TRBJ2-3; 14 bases align to TRBD2. The CDR3 is 16 residues long. V was clipped by 4 bases and J by 7 bases; unmatched bases: 8. Per the germline V gene, CDR1 is SGHRS and CDR2 is YFSETQ. CDR3: CASSLQTSGGANTQYF. The CDR3 DNA sequence: TGCGCCAGCAGCCTCCAGACTAGCGGGGGGGCGAATACGCAGTATTTT.

This chain uses TRBV2 with TRBJ2-7; the match to TRBD1 covers 9 bases. With 3 bases clipped from V and 2 bases from J, the junction kept 5 bases outside the gene matches. Germline V gene data show CDR1 as SNHLY and CDR2 as FYNNEI. There are 15 residues in the CDR3. CDR3 DNA sequence: TGTGCCAGCAGTGAGGGACGGACAGGGGCCTACGAGCAGTACTTC. Amino acid sequence: CASSEGRTGAYEQYF.

This clonotype has just a few counts. This chain uses TRBV12-3 or TRBV12-4 with TRBJ2-3; 11 nucleotides match TRBD1. The CDR3 is 15 residues long. Trimming removed 5 bases from V and 5 bases from J; junction bases left unmatched: 6. For the CDR3, the DNA is TGTGCCAGCAGTCCCCGGACAGGGGGCATAGATACGCAGTATTTT. Protein product: CASSPRTGGIDTQYF.

V is TRBV7-2 and J is TRBJ1-2; tentatively, D is TRBD1 (6 bases). There are 12 residues in the CDR3. The germline CDR1 and CDR2 sequences are SGHTA and FQGNSA. V was cut by 3 bases and J by 8 bases, with 10 bases left in between. For the CDR3, the DNA is TGTGCCAGCAGCTTTGACAGGCGGGGCTACACCTTC. Its protein product is CASSFDRRGYTF.